The 26 T cell receptor beta chains below come from one sample, sequenced in a study of patients and donors after allogeneic stem cell transplantation. Via MiXCR, TCRdb re-called the RT-PCR reads, giving one row per CDR3 protein. The sample has tens of thousands of distinct CDR3 sequences; roughly 5.2% are singletons. Specimen: blood, either unsorted or a sorted T cell fraction (not recorded which). The origin of the receptors is a human donor who was either an allogeneic HSCT recipient or a stem cell or donor lymphocyte infusion donor (not recorded which). It is not recorded whose cells these are; they may come from a transplant donor.

This rearrangement joins TRBV6-1 to TRBJ1-6; 9 bases match TRBD1. The V segment lost 7 bases and the J segment 4 bases; nucleotides outside the gene matches: 8. Per germline, CDR1 MNHNS and CDR2 SASEGT. The CDR3 loop spans 16 amino acids. CDR3 coding DNA: TGTGCCAGCACCCTACAGGGGGCGCGGTATAATTCACCCCTCCACTTT. Residues: CASTLQGARYNSPLHF.

The chain employs TRBV4-2 and TRBJ1-5; 10 positions agree with TRBD1. This CDR3 is built from 15 residues. The germline CDR1 and CDR2 sequences are LGHNA and YNFKEQ. V lost 5 bases to trimming and J lost 8 bases; unmatched junction nucleotides: 9. CDR3 DNA: TGTGCCAGCAGCGCCCGGGACAGGGGAGAGGAGCCCCAGCATTTT. This translates into CASSARDRGEEPQHF.

This clonotype was detected many times. The CDR3 DNA follows: TGTGCCAGCAGTGCACGATACGGGACAGGGGCTCGTAGCAATCAGCCCCAGCATTTT. It yields the protein CASSARYGTGARSNQPQHF. The chain carries TRBV6-1 and TRBJ1-5; the match to TRBD1 covers 10 bases. CDR3 length equals 19 residues. Germline V gives CDR1 MNHNS, CDR2 SASEGT. V lost 4 bases and J lost 0; bases outside the gene matches: 12.

This rearrangement joins TRBV12-3 or TRBV12-4 to TRBJ1-5, with D uncertain. The CDR3 sequence is 13 residues long. V shed 0 bases and J shed 5 bases, with 5 bases lying between them. The CDR3 DNA reads TGTGCCAGCAGTTTAGCGGCCTATCAGCCCCAGCATTTT. It is translated as CASSLAAYQPQHF.

This clonotype was seen ten or more times. V usage is TRBV24-1 and J usage is TRBJ2-1, with 8 bases matching TRBD2. Germline assignment: CDR1 KGHDR and CDR2 SFDVKD. The CDR3 length is 15 residues. Germline trimming cut 10 bases from V and 7 bases from J; bases unmatched to any gene: 14. CDR3 nucleotides: TGTGCCACAGCCGCCGGGCCCCCGGGGGGGAATGAGCAGTTCTTC. It yields the protein CATAAGPPGGNEQFF.

Many counts were recorded for this clonotype. The rearrangement joins TRBV10-3 to TRBJ2-7; the match to TRBD1 covers 9 bases. The CDR3 totals 14 residues. Germline assignment: CDR1 ENHRY and CDR2 SYGVKD. The V and J ends lost 5 bases and 3 bases, in that order; junction bases with no gene match: 5. The CDR3 nucleotides are TGTGCCATCAGTCAGGACAGGGGAAGCTACGAGCAGTACTTC. Translating gives CAISQDRGSYEQYF.

This clonotype was detected a few times. The V call is TRBV9, the J call TRBJ1-1; D gene uncertain. V was shortened by 4 bases and J by 8 bases, with 15 bases between the two germline ends. The CDR3 spans 13 residues. CDR1 and CDR2 from the germline V gene are SGDLS and YYNGEE. The CDR3 loop reads CASSPTFNSEAFF. The CDR3 DNA reads TGTGCCAGCAGCCCCACATTCAACTCCGAAGCTTTCTTT. The full variable domain, in which reference TRBV9 and TRBJ1-1 provide the parts outside the CDR3, is DSGVTQTPKHLITATGQRVTLRCSPRSGDLSVYWYQQSLDQGLQFLIQYYNGEERAKGNILERFSAQQFPDLHSELNLSSLELGDSALYFCASSPTFNSEAFFGQGTRLTVV.

This clonotype was counted ten times or more. The rearrangement uses TRBV28 and TRBJ1-2; 10 bases fit TRBD1. CDR1 is MDHEN and CDR2 is SYDVKM in the germline V gene. V trimming: 5 bases; J trimming: 8 bases; junction bases outside the gene matches: 8. The CDR3 is 14 amino acids. Here the CDR3 reads CASSPGQGVEGYTF. In nucleotides, the CDR3 is TGTGCCAGCAGTCCTGGACAGGGGGTGGAGGGCTACACCTTC.

This clonotype was seen many times. The chain has TRBV4-2 and TRBJ1-5, with a tentative D call TRBD1 (5 bases). The CDR3 is 13 residues long. The V end lost 3 bases, the J end lost 4 bases, and 7 bases lay between the germline ends. Germline CDR1 LGHNA, CDR2 YNFKEQ. This CDR3 is CASSQPGNQPQHF. CDR3 bases: TGTGCCAGCAGCCAGCCAGGGAATCAGCCCCAGCATTTT.

The chain has TRBV4-2 and TRBJ2-5, with D unresolved. The germline V and J ends were trimmed by 1 base and 4 bases, with 7 bases remaining between them. CDR1 is LGHNA, CDR2 YNFKEQ, per germline. The CDR3 totals 13 residues. CDR3 residues: CASSQGDAETQYF. The CDR3 nucleotides read TGTGCCAGCAGCCAAGGGGATGCAGAGACCCAGTACTTC.

This clonotype was counted ten times or more. This chain links TRBV3-1 with TRBJ2-3; TRBD2 matches at 8 bases. The CDR3 totals 16 residues. Germline CDR1 reads LGHDT; CDR2 reads YNNKEL (reference sequence). V gave up 1 base and J gave up 5 bases; unmatched junction bases: 8. CDR3: CASSQVGSGGQDTQYF. Written as DNA, the CDR3 is TGTGCCAGCAGCCAAGTCGGAAGCGGGGGACAAGATACGCAGTATTTT.

This clonotype has ten or more counts. Here the CDR3 reads CASSEGGSYGYTF. For the CDR3, the DNA is TGCGCCAGCAGTGAGGGGGGCAGCTATGGCTACACCTTC. This sequence joins TRBV10-1 and TRBJ1-2; D is perhaps TRBD1 (6 bases). CDR3 length: 13 residues. V gave up 2 bases and J gave up 4 bases, with 8 bases separating them. Germline CDR1 reads WNHNN; CDR2 reads SYGVQD (reference sequence).

This clonotype was detected many times. The chain carries TRBV12-3 or TRBV12-4 and TRBJ1-2; weak D call: TRBD1 (6 bases). This CDR3 contains 13 residues. V was shortened by 5 bases and J by 8 bases, with 15 bases between the two germline ends. The CDR3 DNA sequence: TGTGCCAGCAGTCCGTCTGAGGGGGTCGGCTACACCTTC. It is translated as CASSPSEGVGYTF.

This clonotype has at least ten counts. V and J are TRBV20-1 and TRBJ1-1, with D possibly TRBD1 on 6 matching bases. Looked up from germline, CDR1 is DFQATT and CDR2 is SNEGSKA (reference sequence). This CDR3 is 14 amino acids long. V was shortened by 4 bases and J by 4 bases, with 16 bases between the two germline ends. The CDR3 DNA follows: TGCAGTGCTAATCGAATGGGGGCCCGCACTGAAGCTTTCTTT. The encoded protein is CSANRMGARTEAFF.

This clonotype was counted many times. This chain links TRBV5-1 with TRBJ2-1, with 10 bases lining up with TRBD2. This CDR3 spans 15 amino acids. CDR1 and CDR2 (germline): SGHRS, YFSETQ. J was trimmed by 10 bases and V by 4 bases; bases with no gene match: 11. CDR3 DNA sequence: TGCGCCAGCAGCAAGACTAGCGGGCCGTACGACGAGCAGTTCTTC. It yields the protein CASSKTSGPYDEQFF.

The chain combines TRBV25-1 with TRBJ2-1, with a tentative D call TRBD2 (6 bases). CDR1 and CDR2 from the germline V gene are MGHDK and SYGVNS. V lost 6 bases and J lost 3, with 12 bases in between. The CDR3 has 14 amino acids. The CDR3 DNA reads TGTGCCAGCAGCGACCCGGGACTCTACAATGAGCAGTTCTTC. Amino acids: CASSDPGLYNEQFF.

This clonotype was seen many times. The chain combines TRBV7-9 with TRBJ2-2, with D possibly being TRBD1 (6 bases). The CDR3 loop spans 14 amino acids. V shed 3 bases and J shed 7 bases, with 12 bases lying between them. In germline, CDR1 is SEHNR, CDR2 FQNEAQ (reference sequence). The CDR3 DNA reads TGTGCCAGCAGCTTCACCAGGGGTCACGGGGAGCTGTTTTTT. Residues: CASSFTRGHGELFF.

This clonotype was counted many times. In nucleotides, the CDR3 is TGTGCCTGGAGTCGGGACAGCCGTTTCGGTGAAAAACTGTTTTTT. Protein product: CAWSRDSRFGEKLFF. V is TRBV30 and J is TRBJ1-4; the match to TRBD1 covers 7 bases. The CDR3 is 15 amino acids. The J segment lost 7 bases and the V segment lost 2 bases, leaving 10 bases of the junction unmatched. From germline, CDR1 is GTSNPN and CDR2 SVGIG (reference sequence). Full variable domain (outside the CDR3, taken from reference TRBV30 and TRBJ1-4): SQTIHQWPATLVQPVGSPLSLECTVEGTSNPNLYWYRQAAGRGLQLLFYSVGIGQISSEVPQNLSASRPQDRQFILSSKKLLLSDSGFYLCAWSRDSRFGEKLFFGSGTQLSVL.

This clonotype was counted only a few times. The V gene is TRBV3-1, the J gene TRBJ1-1, with D unclear. V was clipped by 4 bases and J by 6 bases, with 12 bases between them. Germline-derived CDR1 and CDR2 are LGHDT and YNNKEL (reference sequence). CDR3 length: 13 residues. For the CDR3, the DNA is TGTGCCAGCAGCCCAATGGGGAAGGCTGAAGCTTTCTTT. Translated, it gives CASSPMGKAEAFF.

This clonotype was recorded at least ten times. The rearrangement uses TRBV15 and TRBJ2-1; the D is unclear. V was pared by 2 bases and J by 8 bases, with 7 bases between. CDR1 and CDR2 (germline): LNHNV, YYDKDF (reference sequence). CDR3 length equals 12 residues. CDR3 DNA: TGTGCCACCAGCAGACTGTTAGATGAGCAGTTCTTC. Translating gives CATSRLLDEQFF.

This clonotype is termed medium-sized. The genes are TRBV27 and TRBJ1-5; weak D call: TRBD1 (5 bases). CDR1 and CDR2 from the germline V gene are MNHEY and SMNVEV (reference sequence). With 5 bases removed from V and 4 bases from J, the gap between germline ends came to 15 bases. CDR3 length: 15 residues. In nucleotides, the CDR3 is TGTGCCAGCAGTGAGTTTTGGGGGGAGAATCAGCCCCAGCATTTT. It codes for CASSEFWGENQPQHF.

The chain uses TRBV20-1 and TRBJ2-2; 12 bases fit TRBD2. V shed 0 bases and J 4 bases; nucleotides not matched to a gene: 6. CDR1 and CDR2 from the germline V gene are DFQATT and SNEGSKA (reference sequence). CDR3 length: 17 amino acids. This CDR3 reads CSARDPRTSGATGELFF. CDR3 nucleotide sequence: TGCAGTGCTAGAGATCCCCGGACTAGCGGGGCCACCGGGGAGCTGTTTTTT.

This clonotype appeared many times. The rearrangement links TRBV19 to TRBJ2-7; a weak D match, TRBD2 (6 bases). CDR1 and CDR2 from the germline V gene are LNHDA and SQIVND (reference sequence). The CDR3 length is 13 residues. Deletions cut 3 bases from V and 3 bases from J, with 9 bases between. The CDR3 here is CASSIEGGYEQYF. The CDR3 bases are TGTGCCAGTAGTATTGAGGGAGGCTACGAGCAGTACTTC.

The rearrangement joins TRBV23-1 to TRBJ2-7; D unclear. TRBV23-1 is an open reading frame, and its role is uncertain. CDR3 length: 14 amino acids. V lost 0 bases, J lost 2 bases, and 8 bases lay in between. Here the CDR3 reads CASSQSWGPYEQYF. CDR3 DNA sequence: TGCGCCAGCAGTCAATCTTGGGGTCCCTACGAGCAGTACTTC.

At least ten counts were recorded for this clonotype. This sequence joins TRBV7-3 and TRBJ2-1; 12 positions match TRBD2. This CDR3 has 19 amino acids. Germline lookup yields CDR1 SGHTA and CDR2 FQGTGA. V was pared by 1 base and J by 0 bases, with 7 bases of the junction left unmatched. DNA for the CDR3: TGTGCCAGCAGCTTAAACCCTAGCGGGGGGGTGAGCTCCTACAATGAGCAGTTCTTC. Its translation: CASSLNPSGGVSSYNEQFF. The full variable domain, its missing parts supplied by reference TRBV7-3 and TRBJ2-1, is GAGVSQTPSNKVTEKGKYVELRCDPISGHTALYWYRQSLGQGPEFLIYFQGTGAADDSGLPNDRFFAVRPEGSVSTLKIQRTERGDSAVYLCASSLNPSGGVSSYNEQFFGPGTRLTVL.

Ten or more counts support this clonotype. The chain recombines TRBV3-1 with TRBJ2-7, with D possibly TRBD1 on 7 matching bases. V lost 8 bases and J lost 3, with 17 bases in between. This CDR3 has 14 residues. The germline CDR1 and CDR2 sequences are LGHDT and YNNKEL (reference sequence). In DNA form, the CDR3 reads TGTGCCAGCTCCTCCGCAGGGGGAGGCTACGAGCAGTACTTC. Amino acid sequence: CASSSAGGGYEQYF.